The rows below give T cell receptor beta chains drawn from one sample of a study of CD4 T cells in relation to SARS-CoV-2 and coronaviruses. These receptors have no known antigen. TCRdb keeps only in-frame clones here, not all; method: immunoSEQ multiplex PCR. The repertoire holds about 23,000 clones, with approximately 82% as singletons. The sequenced material came from CD4+ T cells from PBMCs, cultured in vitro. Receptor source: a human donor in good health. The CDR3 runs from the conserved cysteine through the conserved F or W. The D gene is left open where the match is weak. The size entry is marked missing in some rows and otherwise reads once, few, many or a size class.

TRBD2	TRBJ2-5	NA	TRBV5-6	CATRTSGRETQYF	TGTGCCACACGGACTAGCGGGAGGGAGACCCAGTACTTC
TRBD1	TRBJ1-2	NA	TRBV19	CASPTTGGGGYTF	TGTGCCAGTCCCACTACAGGGGGGGGAGGCTACACCTTC
NA	TRBJ2-1	few	TRBV12-5	CASGLIPDGRSSYNEQFF	TGTGCTAGTGGTTTGATCCCTGACGGCCGGAGCTCCTACAATGAGCAGTTCTTC
TRBD1	TRBJ2-3	NA	TRBV12-5	CASGTGTGGVTDTQYF	TGTGCTAGTGGAACCGGGACAGGGGGTGTCACAGATACGCAGTATTTT
NA	TRBJ1-4	NA	TRBV25-1	CASSEARGRGTNEKLFF	TGTGCCAGCAGTGAAGCGCGGGGGCGCGGTACTAATGAAAAACTGTTTTTT
NA	TRBJ1-2	few	TRBV7-9	CASSSGQYGYGYTF	TGTGCCAGCAGCTCGGGACAATACGGCTATGGCTACACCTTC
NA	TRBJ2-7	NA	TRBV25-1	CASSVREWHEQYF	TGTGCCAGCAGTGTTCGGGAGTGGCACGAGCAGTACTTC
TRBD2	TRBJ2-1	NA	TRBV9	CASSVGRVAGVWEQFF	TGTGCCAGCAGCGTAGGACGGGTAGCGGGAGTATGGGAGCAGTTCTTC
NA	TRBJ2-2	NA	TRBV28	CASRFGVIGELFF	TGTGCCAGCAGATTCGGAGTGATCGGGGAGCTGTTTTTT
TRBD2	TRBJ2-7	NA	TRBV2	CASSGGGGQNYYEQYF	TGTGCCAGCAGTGGGGGGGGAGGGCAGAACTACTACGAGCAGTACTTC
NA	TRBJ1-4	NA	TRBV10-3	CAISGGFDRTNEKLFF	TGTGCCATCAGCGGGGGCTTTGACAGGACGAATGAAAAACTGTTTTTT
NA	TRBJ1-1	few	TRBV14	CASSQNRDTEAFF	TGTGCCAGCAGCCAAAACAGGGACACTGAAGCTTTCTTT
NA	TRBJ2-7	NA	TRBV7-2	CASSLEGFEQYF	TGTGCCAGCAGCTTAGAGGGTTTCGAGCAGTACTTC
NA	TRBJ1-3	NA	TRBV3-1/TRBV3-2	CASSQTLWSSGNTIYF	TGTGCCAGCAGCCAAACATTGTGGTCCTCTGGAAACACCATATATTTT
NA	TRBJ2-7	NA	TRBV13	CASRVSGPSYEQYF	TGTGCCAGCAGGGTCTCGGGTCCGTCCTACGAGCAGTACTTC
NA	TRBJ2-5	NA	TRBV7-2	CASSRRKEETQYF	TGTGCCAGCAGCCGGAGAAAAGAAGAGACCCAGTACTTC
TRBD1	TRBJ2-3	NA	TRBV10-3	CAISESTGTDTQYF	TGTGCCATCAGTGAGTCGACAGGGACAGATACGCAGTATTTT
NA	TRBJ2-1	NA	TRBV11-2	CASRPNDRNYNEQFF	TGTGCCAGCAGACCGAATGACAGAAACTACAATGAGCAGTTCTTC
NA	TRBJ2-3	NA	TRBV6-6	CASSMEADTQYF	TGTGCCAGCAGCATGGAGGCGGATACGCAGTATTTT
NA	TRBJ1-5	once	TRBV19	CASSFNSIMPQHF	TGTGCCAGTAGTTTTAACAGTATTATGCCCCAGCATTTT
NA	TRBJ1-1	NA	TRBV3-1/TRBV3-2	CASSQMGHGNTEAFF	TGTGCCAGCAGCCAAATGGGACATGGAAACACTGAAGCTTTCTTT
NA	TRBJ1-5	NA	TRBV4-2	CASSQDEGTQPQHF	TGTGCCAGCAGCCAAGACGAGGGTACCCAGCCCCAGCATTTT
NA	TRBJ2-3	NA	TRBV3-1/TRBV3-2	CASSQGGTSGEYF	TGTGCCAGCAGCCAAGGCGGAACTAGTGGAGAGTATTTT
TRBD1	TRBJ2-3	NA	TRBV6-5	CASSPGTGEDTQYF	TGTGCCAGCAGTCCCGGGACAGGGGAAGATACGCAGTATTTT
TRBD2	TRBJ2-3	NA	TRBV19	CASSDILSGEYTDTQYF	TGTGCCAGTAGCGACATCCTTAGCGGGGAATACACAGATACGCAGTATTTT
NA	TRBJ2-5	once	TRBV5-4	CASSLSWPPETQYF	TGTGCCAGCAGCTTGTCTTGGCCCCCAGAGACCCAGTACTTC
NA	TRBJ1-1	NA	TRBV6-1	CASAKDGGYAEAFF	TGTGCCAGCGCCAAGGATGGGGGTTACGCTGAAGCTTTCTTT
NA	TRBJ2-5	NA	TRBV2	CASSAQVAMETQYF	TGTGCCAGCAGCGCCCAGGTTGCGATGGAGACCCAGTACTTC
TRBD2	TRBJ2-1	NA	TRBV11-3	CASSQDGRVGNEQFF	TGTGCCAGCAGCCAAGACGGGAGGGTGGGGAATGAGCAGTTCTTC
TRBD1	TRBJ1-5	NA	TRBV19	CASSTLQGQQPQHF	TGTGCCAGTAGTACTTTACAGGGGCAGCAGCCCCAGCATTTT
NA	TRBJ1-1	NA	TRBV30	CAWSVRRIAEAFF	TGTGCCTGGAGTGTGAGGAGGATCGCTGAAGCTTTCTTT
TRBD2	TRBJ2-3	NA	TRBV27	CASSLYGRSTDTQYF	TGTGCCAGCAGTTTATACGGGAGGAGCACAGATACGCAGTATTTT
TRBD2	TRBJ2-3	NA	TRBV3-1/TRBV3-2	CASSLVGSGSTDTQYF	TGTGCCAGCAGCCTGGTAGGTAGCGGGAGCACAGATACGCAGTATTTT
TRBD1	TRBJ1-5	NA	TRBV12-3/TRBV12-4	CASSQDRDQPQHF	TGTGCCAGCAGCCAGGACAGGGATCAGCCCCAGCATTTT
NA	TRBJ1-1	NA	TRBV2	CASKSDGTRNTEAFF	TGTGCCAGCAAAAGTGATGGGACAAGGAACACTGAAGCTTTCTTT
TRBD1	TRBJ1-1	NA	TRBV11-2	CASSWGTGNTEAFF	TGTGCCAGCAGCTGGGGGACAGGGAACACTGAAGCTTTCTTT
TRBD1	TRBJ2-5	NA	TRBV6-5	CASSYSQGAAGETQYF	TGTGCCAGCAGTTACTCACAGGGGGCGGCCGGAGAGACCCAGTACTTC
NA	TRBJ1-5	NA	TRBV2	CASSADPRNQPQHF	TGTGCCAGCAGTGCGGACCCTCGGAATCAGCCCCAGCATTTT
NA	TRBJ2-1	NA	TRBV5-1	CASSPQPDDNEQFF	TGCGCCAGCAGCCCGCAACCCGATGACAATGAGCAGTTCTTC
NA	TRBJ2-1	NA	TRBV11-1	CASSRGVMGGYEQFF	TGTGCCAGCAGCCGGGGGGTAATGGGGGGCTATGAGCAGTTCTTC
NA	TRBJ2-7	NA	TRBV3-1/TRBV3-2	CASSQDVKGYEQYF	TGTGCCAGCAGCCAAGATGTGAAGGGGTACGAGCAGTACTTC
NA	TRBJ1-5	NA	TRBV28	CASSLQGNQPQHF	TGTGCCAGCAGTTTACAGGGCAATCAGCCCCAGCATTTT